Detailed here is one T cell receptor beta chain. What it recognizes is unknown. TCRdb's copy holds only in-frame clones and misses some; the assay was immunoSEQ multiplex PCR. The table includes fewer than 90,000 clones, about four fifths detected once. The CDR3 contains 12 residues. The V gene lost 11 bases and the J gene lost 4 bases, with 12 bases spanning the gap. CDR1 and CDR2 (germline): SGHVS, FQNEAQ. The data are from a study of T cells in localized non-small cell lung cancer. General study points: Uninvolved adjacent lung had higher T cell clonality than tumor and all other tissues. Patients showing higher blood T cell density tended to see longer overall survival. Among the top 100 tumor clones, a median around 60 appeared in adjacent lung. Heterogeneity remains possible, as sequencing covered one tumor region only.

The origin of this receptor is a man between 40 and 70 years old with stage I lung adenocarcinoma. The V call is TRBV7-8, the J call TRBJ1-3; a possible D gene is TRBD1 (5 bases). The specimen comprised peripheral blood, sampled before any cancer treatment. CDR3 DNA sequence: TGTGCCTCCAGGGCTACAGGAAACACCATATATTTT. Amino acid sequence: CASRATGNTIYF. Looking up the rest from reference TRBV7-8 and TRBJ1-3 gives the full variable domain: GAGVSQSPRYKVAKRGQDVALRCDPISGHVSLFWYQQALGQGPEFLTYFQNEAQLDKSGLPSDRFFAERPEGSVSTLKIQRTQQEDSAVYLCASRATGNTIYFGEGSWLTVV.